A selection of T cell receptor beta chains follows, all from one sample in a study of blood T cell repertoires in COVID-19. Profiling relied on immunoSEQ multiplex PCR, and the TCRdb table lists in-frame clones only, not all of them. The sample lists fewer than 300,000 clones, less than 85% occurring once. The sequenced sample consisted of peripheral blood. These receptor sequences come from a woman aged 18-29 years with acute or convalescent COVID-19. Each CDR3 is given with its conserved first and last residue. Only some rows state a clone size, as once, few, many or a class for expanded clones.

clone size	V gene	J gene	CDR3 protein
-	TRBV4-1	TRBJ2-2	CASSRELFF
-	TRBV6-6	TRBJ1-1	CASSSAGAQGSTEAFF
few	TRBV6-6	TRBJ2-3	CASTGLAGLVTDTQYF
-	TRBV6-2/TRBV6-3	TRBJ1-1	CASSPIRWDRNTEAFF
-	TRBV28	TRBJ2-2	CASSLSGLADTGELFF
-	TRBV10-1	TRBJ2-1	CASSESLGSSYNEQFF
-	TRBV3-1/TRBV3-2	TRBJ1-2	CASSLAQLYGYTF
-	TRBV3-1/TRBV3-2	TRBJ1-2	CASSQLLDRGQRYGYTF
-	TRBV7-2	TRBJ1-4	CASSLGRDSVEKLFF
-	TRBV5-8	TRBJ1-5	CASSLFWTGGFRSNQPQHF
-	TRBV7-9	TRBJ1-2	CASSFLSRGSGYTF
-	TRBV6-5	TRBJ2-5	CASSYSRGYKETQYF
-	TRBV2	TRBJ1-1	CASSNRDLNTEAFF
-	TRBV2	TRBJ2-1	CASRRDRESGNEQFF
-	TRBV19	TRBJ1-6	CASSMEGTVNSPLHF
-	TRBV10-3	TRBJ2-7	CAITSDRGEFEQYF
-	TRBV9	TRBJ2-2	CASSVVVAAGELFF
-	TRBV7-9	TRBJ1-1	CASSSGPGAFF
-	TRBV14	TRBJ2-5	CASSQGGLGRGETQYF
few	TRBV7-8	TRBJ1-4	CASSLGTVNEKLFF
-	TRBV6-5	TRBJ1-3	CASRVGTGNTIYF
-	TRBV3-1/TRBV3-2	TRBJ2-1	CASSQEARASGRNSGYNEQFF
few	TRBV2	TRBJ2-3	CASSASLAGSTDTQYF
-	TRBV10-3	TRBJ2-6	CAISAAAGANVLTF
-	TRBV11-1	TRBJ2-2	CASSPGDRNTGELFF
-	TRBV11-2	TRBJ2-6	CASSPIAGSISGANVLTF
-	TRBV7-2	TRBJ2-7	CASSRDRTYEQYF
-	TRBV5-6	TRBJ2-7	CASSLSGTASYEQYF
once	TRBV28	TRBJ2-1	CASSRQGIYNEQFF
once	TRBV11-3	TRBJ2-7	CASSRGQGASYEQYF
-	TRBV21-1	TRBJ2-1	CASSSGDQDREYNEQFF
-	TRBV6-5	TRBJ1-4	CASSTGVSWEKLFF
-	TRBV7-9	TRBJ1-2	CASSFWTGDGYTF
-	TRBV14	TRBJ2-7	CASSPGTGAYEQYF
-	TRBV28	TRBJ1-5	CASLTRTGARPQHF
few	TRBV5-4	TRBJ2-3	CASNTWRTSGTSSTDTQYF
-	TRBV27	TRBJ2-3	CASSPLASDTQYF
few	TRBV6-5	TRBJ1-6	CASSYTRQELGSPLHF
-	TRBV15	TRBJ1-2	CATSRVGQGDIYGYTF
-	TRBV9	TRBJ2-1	CAGHWAGATYNEQFF
few	TRBV5-5	TRBJ2-7	CASSLLLATEQYF
-	TRBV28	TRBJ2-3	CASSPPGLAGTDTQYF
-	TRBV7-9	TRBJ1-2	CASRFGTGYGYTF
-	TRBV5-1	TRBJ1-6	CASSLDRGDSPLHF
-	TRBV28	TRBJ1-2	CASSRLDSGSNYGYTF
-	TRBV29-1	TRBJ2-1	CSPDPSSYNEQFF
-	TRBV5-1	TRBJ2-2	CASRTRTGELFF
-	TRBV5-1	TRBJ1-1	CASSPDRVHTEAFF
-	TRBV3-1/TRBV3-2	TRBJ1-2	CASSQQGRVNYGYTF
-	TRBV29-1	TRBJ2-7	CSVEGELGGTTYEQYF
-	TRBV13	TRBJ2-7	CASSLSNEQYF
few	TRBV4-3	TRBJ2-1	CASSQEAGLAGSNEQFF
few	TRBV7-6	TRBJ2-3	CASSLWPPSGRPTDTQYF
-	TRBV9	TRBJ1-4	CASSVAGTTNEKLFF
-	TRBV28	TRBJ2-7	CASSSSRTSATYEQYF